These 23 T cell receptor beta chains share one sample of origin, sequenced in a study of early T cells in non-severe SARS-CoV-2 infection. MiXCR, run by TCRdb on the 5' RACE reads, gives a single entry per CDR3 protein. Altogether 60,000 to 75,000 distinct CDR3 sequences are present, about an eighth being singletons, with the ten largest covering approximately 5%. The starting material was whole blood, obtained at baseline. These receptors came from an adult who was a healthcare worker with PCR-confirmed SARS-CoV-2 infection or an uninfected control (not recorded which).

This clonotype was counted at least ten times. This sequence joins TRBV14 and TRBJ1-1; D not resolved. This CDR3 is built from 14 residues. Looked up from germline, CDR1 is SGHDN and CDR2 is FVKESK. The V gene lost 0 bases and the J gene lost 4 bases, with 9 bases spanning the gap. CDR3 in DNA: TGTGCCAGCAGCCAAGATTTGATGGGCACTGAAGCTTTCTTT. Amino acid sequence: CASSQDLMGTEAFF.

This clonotype was counted ten times or more. The rearrangement uses TRBV3-1 and TRBJ2-7; D perhaps matches TRBD2 (5 bases). The CDR3 covers 14 residues. Germline V gene lookup returns CDR1 LGHDT and CDR2 YNNKEL (reference sequence). V was trimmed by 3 bases and J by 3 bases, leaving 12 bases between them. CDR3 in amino acids: CASSHIRGGYEQYF. The CDR3 region has the DNA TGTGCCAGCAGCCATATAAGAGGAGGCTACGAGCAGTACTTC.

A few counts support this clonotype. The CDR3 loop reads CASSYTTGSKNIQYF. Here the CDR3 DNA reads TGTGCCAGCAGTTACACCACCGGCAGCAAAAACATTCAGTACTTC. The rearrangement links TRBV6-2 or TRBV6-3 to TRBJ2-4; D is uncertain. The CDR3 sequence is 15 residues long. Germline V gives CDR1 MNHEY, CDR2 SVGEGT. V lost 2 bases and J 3 bases, leaving 11 bases between the germline ends.

The chain is built from TRBV6-1 and TRBJ1-1, with TRBD1 identical over 9 bases. Looked up from germline, CDR1 is MNHNS and CDR2 is SASEGT. The CDR3 spans 13 residues. The trim removed 6 bases at V and 7 bases at J, leaving 6 bases unmatched. This CDR3 is CASRTGQGYEAFF. The CDR3 DNA sequence: TGTGCCAGCAGGACCGGACAGGGGTATGAAGCTTTCTTT.

This clonotype appeared many times. The V call is TRBV12-5, the J call TRBJ2-1, with a possible D match to TRBD1 (6 bases). V shed 4 bases and J shed 4 bases, with 17 bases lying between them. Germline V lookup: CDR1 LGHNT, CDR2 FRNRAP. This CDR3 has 16 amino acids. In DNA form, the CDR3 reads TGTGCTAGTGGTTCCTCACCGGGACACCAGTACAATGAGCAGTTCTTC. Translated: CASGSSPGHQYNEQFF.

This clonotype was counted only a few times. This chain links TRBV7-7 with TRBJ2-1; D unclear. The CDR3 covers 14 residues. The V end lost 5 bases, the J end lost 8 bases, and 16 bases lay between the germline ends. Germline CDR1 SSHAT, CDR2 FNYEAQ (reference sequence). CDR3 residues: CASSPGSLGDEQFF. CDR3 DNA sequence: TGTGCCAGCAGCCCCGGTAGCCTAGGAGATGAGCAGTTCTTC.

Ten or more counts support this clonotype. This chain joins TRBV20-1 and TRBJ2-7; 8 bases match TRBD2. Germline CDR1 is DFQATT and CDR2 is SNEGSKA (reference sequence). The CDR3 runs 16 residues. V trimming: 3 bases; J trimming: 0 bases; junction bases outside the gene matches: 10. The CDR3 reads CSASRVAGRPSYEQYF. The CDR3 DNA reads as TGCAGTGCTAGTCGGGTAGCGGGGAGGCCCTCCTACGAGCAGTACTTC.

This clonotype was found many times. V is TRBV2 and J is TRBJ2-2, with D perhaps matching TRBD2 (5 bases). The germline CDR1 and CDR2 sequences are SNHLY and FYNNEI. V dropped 7 bases and J dropped 6 bases, with 18 bases sitting between them. The CDR3 extends over 15 amino acids. The DNA for the CDR3 is TGTGCCAGCAACCCCGGGGTGGGGATTGCCGGGGAGCTGTTTTTT. Its translation is CASNPGVGIAGELFF.

This sequence joins TRBV12-3 or TRBV12-4 and TRBJ2-7; D is possibly TRBD1 (5 bases). The CDR3 is 13 residues long. V lost 6 bases, J lost 1 base, and 10 bases lay in between. In nucleotides, the CDR3 is TGTGCCAGCAGCTCAGGACATTCCTACGAGCAGTACTTC. Translation gives CASSSGHSYEQYF.

This clonotype was observed a handful of times. The gene calls are TRBV5-6 and TRBJ1-4; D is possibly TRBD1 (5 bases). This CDR3 region has 14 residues. Trimming shortened V by 3 bases and J by 5 bases, and 11 bases separated the two germline ends. Germline CDR1 is SGHDT and CDR2 is YYEEEE. This chain's CDR3 is CASSSDIRNEKLFF. DNA for the CDR3: TGTGCCAGCAGCTCGGACATCCGCAATGAAAAACTGTTTTTT. Based on the CDR3 plus reference TRBV5-6 and TRBJ1-4, the full variable domain is DAGVTQSPTHLIKTRGQQVTLRCSPKSGHDTVSWYQQALGQGPQFIFQYYEEEERQRGNFPDRFSGHQFPNYSSELNVNALLLGDSALYLCASSSDIRNEKLFFGSGTQLSVL.

V is TRBV9 and J is TRBJ2-3; tentative D call: TRBD2 (5 bases). This CDR3 has 14 residues. With 4 bases removed from V and 6 bases from J, the gap between germline ends came to 15 bases. The germline V gene encodes CDR1 SGDLS and CDR2 YYNGEE. The CDR3 loop is CASSSSHPADTQYF. In DNA, the CDR3 is TGTGCCAGCAGCTCTAGCCACCCCGCGGATACGCAGTATTTT. Variable domain in full (rest from reference TRBV9 and TRBJ2-3): DSGVTQTPKHLITATGQRVTLRCSPRSGDLSVYWYQQSLDQGLQFLIQYYNGEERAKGNILERFSAQQFPDLHSELNLSSLELGDSALYFCASSSSHPADTQYFGPGTRLTVL.

The chain uses TRBV2 and TRBJ2-2; D ambiguous. Germline loops: CDR1 SNHLY, CDR2 FYNNEI. V was cut by 5 bases and J by 3 bases, with 4 bases left in between. The CDR3 is 12 amino acids. CDR3 region: CASSLDTGELFF. CDR3 coding DNA: TGTGCCAGCAGTCTCGACACCGGGGAGCTGTTTTTT.

This clonotype was seen at least ten times. The CDR3 bases are TGTGCCAGCAGCGTAGTCCCAAGCTCCTACGAGCAGTACTTC. It specifies CASSVVPSSYEQYF. The chain uses TRBV9 and TRBJ2-7, with D uncertain. Trimming removed 0 bases at V and 0 bases at J, with 7 bases between. Germline V gene lookup returns CDR1 SGDLS and CDR2 YYNGEE. The CDR3 has 14 residues.

This clonotype was counted between two and nine times. The gene calls are TRBV11-2 and TRBJ2-2; TRBD2 is a possible D gene (6 bases). The CDR3 has 14 amino acids. CDR1 and CDR2 from the germline V gene are SGHAT and FQNNGV. V lost 3 bases, J lost 6 bases, and 11 bases lay in between. The DNA of the CDR3 is TGTGCCAGCAGCTTGACGGGACTGCCCGGGGAGCTGTTTTTT. It specifies CASSLTGLPGELFF. Supplemented by reference TRBV11-2 and TRBJ2-2, the full variable domain reads EAGVAQSPRYKIIEKRQSVAFWCNPISGHATLYWYQQILGQGPKLLIQFQNNGVVDDSQLPKDRFSAERLKGVDSTLKIQPAKLEDSAVYLCASSLTGLPGELFFGEGSRLTVL.

This clonotype was counted between two and nine times. The V gene is TRBV6-2 or TRBV6-3, the J gene TRBJ2-7, with 11 bases aligning to TRBD2. CDR1 is MNHEY, CDR2 SVGEGT, per germline. This CDR3 region has 14 residues. With V trimmed by 5 bases and J by 4 bases, 4 bases remained unmatched. The CDR3, as DNA: TGTGCCAGCAGTGCGGGACTAGCGGCGTACGAGCAGTACTTC. Translation: CASSAGLAAYEQYF.

The chain couples TRBV11-2 to TRBJ2-2, with D possibly being TRBD2 (6 bases). Per germline, CDR1 SGHAT and CDR2 FQNNGV. Trimming took off 7 bases at V and 2 bases at J, with 11 bases between the two ends. The length of the CDR3 is 14 residues. The CDR3: CASKGLTNTGELFF. The CDR3 DNA sequence: TGTGCCAGCAAAGGACTAACTAACACCGGGGAGCTGTTTTTT.

This clonotype was seen only a few times. The chain employs TRBV12-3 or TRBV12-4 and TRBJ2-5; the D is unclear. Deletions cut 6 bases from V and 4 bases from J, with 15 bases between. The CDR3 contains 14 residues. CDR3 bases: TGTGCCAGCAGCTTGAGTTTGGAGCGAGAGACCCAGTACTTC. Residues: CASSLSLERETQYF.

This clonotype was seen repeatedly, ten times or more. CDR3: CASSSTLKLAGVPETQYF. CDR3 nucleotide sequence: TGTGCCAGCAGCTCAACCCTAAAACTAGCGGGAGTTCCAGAGACCCAGTACTTC. The genes are TRBV7-9 and TRBJ2-5, with TRBD2 matching 11 bases. V was pared by 4 bases and J by 4 bases, with 14 bases of the junction left unmatched. Germline V gives CDR1 SEHNR, CDR2 FQNEAQ (reference sequence). This CDR3 contains 18 residues. Variable domain in full (rest from reference TRBV7-9 and TRBJ2-5): DTGVSQNPRHKITKRGQNVTFRCDPISEHNRLYWYRQTLGQGPEFLTYFQNEAQLEKSRLLSDRFSAERPKGSFSTLEIQRTEQGDSAMYLCASSSTLKLAGVPETQYFGPGTRLLVL.

This clonotype was picked up many times. This sequence joins TRBV7-9 and TRBJ1-1; TRBD1 is a possible D gene (5 bases). The CDR3 is made up of 15 amino acids. Trimming took off 5 bases at V and 0 bases at J, with 13 bases between the two ends. Germline CDR1 and CDR2: SEHNR and FQNEAQ (reference sequence). The CDR3 protein is CASSARQPLNTEAFF. The CDR3 nucleotides read TGTGCCAGCAGCGCAAGACAGCCTTTGAACACTGAAGCTTTCTTT. Full variable domain (remainder filled in from reference TRBV7-9 and TRBJ1-1): DTGVSQNPRHKITKRGQNVTFRCDPISEHNRLYWYRQTLGQGPEFLTYFQNEAQLEKSRLLSDRFSAERPKGSFSTLEIQRTEQGDSAMYLCASSARQPLNTEAFFGQGTRLTVV.

A note on this clonotype: This could be a read error, since a much larger clone is one nucleotide away. The rearrangement uses TRBV2 and TRBJ1-5; TRBD1 aligns across 7 bases. V dropped 6 bases and J dropped 3; count of bases not matched to a gene: 2. Germline CDR1 reads SNHLY; CDR2 reads FYNNEI. The CDR3 is made up of 13 amino acids. The CDR3 loop is CASRGQTNQPQHF. CDR3 in DNA: TGTGCCAGCAGGGGACAGACCAATCAGCCCCAGCATTTT. Drawing the rest from reference TRBV2 and TRBJ1-5, the complete variable domain is EPEVTQTPSHQVTQMGQEVILRCVPISNHLYFYWYRQILGQKVEFLVSFYNNEISEKSEIFDDQFSVERPDGSNFTLKIRSTKLEDSAMYFCASRGQTNQPQHFGDGTRLSIL.

This clonotype was observed at least ten times. The rearrangement links TRBV7-9 to TRBJ2-2; D is ambiguous. The CDR3 length is 15 residues. The germline V gene has CDR1 SEHNR and CDR2 FQNEAQ (reference sequence). V lost 0 bases and J 0 bases, leaving 5 bases between the germline ends. Here the CDR3 reads CASSLAGSNTGELFF. The DNA for the CDR3 is TGTGCCAGCAGCTTAGCAGGTTCGAACACCGGGGAGCTGTTTTTT.

This clonotype was observed at least ten times. The chain has TRBV20-1 and TRBJ2-7; D is ambiguous. The germline V gene encodes CDR1 DFQATT and CDR2 SNEGSKA (reference sequence). This CDR3 is 13 amino acids long. V lost 3 bases and J 3 bases, leaving 12 bases between the germline ends. The CDR3 sequence is CSARDRLNYEQYF. The CDR3 bases are TGCAGTGCTAGGGATAGACTTAACTACGAGCAGTACTTC.

In its sample, this clonotype was seen a few times. V is TRBV20-1 and J is TRBJ1-1, with D possibly matching TRBD1 (6 bases). Germline V CDR1 and CDR2: DFQATT, SNEGSKA (reference sequence). CDR3 length equals 13 residues. The V and J ends lost 5 bases and 4 bases respectively, with 14 bases between them. DNA for the CDR3: TGCAGTGCTGAGGGGGGGCGAGGCACTGAAGCTTTCTTT. Protein sequence: CSAEGGRGTEAFF.